The rows below give T cell receptor beta chains drawn from one sample of a study of cytomegalovirus exposure and HLA in healthy donors. Some clones are missing from TCRdb's copy, which holds only in-frame ones; the method was immunoSEQ multiplex PCR. The sample shows 140,000 or so clones, 70% to 85% of them seen only once. Sequencing input: PBMCs. These receptors originate from a man aged 35-49 years in good health and CMV-seronegative. Both conserved end residues are part of each CDR3. D genes are given only for firm matches. Part of the rows lack a size; the others show once, few, many or a class for expanded clones.

v_call: TRBV6-1; j_call: TRBJ1-4; clone_size: .; d_call: .; cdr3_aa: CASSEPRASNEKLFF; cdr3_nt: TGTGCCAGCAGTGAGCCCAGGGCCTCGAATGAAAAACTGTTTTTT
v_call: TRBV7-9; j_call: TRBJ2-7; clone_size: .; d_call: .; cdr3_aa: CASSLGSWTEVLDEQYF; cdr3_nt: TGTGCCAGCAGCTTAGGGTCATGGACAGAGGTATTGGACGAGCAGTACTTC
v_call: TRBV4-2; j_call: TRBJ2-7; clone_size: .; d_call: .; cdr3_aa: CASSQDIRVGYEQYF; cdr3_nt: TGTGCCAGCAGCCAAGACATCAGGGTGGGTTACGAGCAGTACTTC
v_call: TRBV7-6; j_call: TRBJ1-3; clone_size: .; d_call: .; cdr3_aa: CASSRGGSGNTIYF; cdr3_nt: TGTGCCAGCAGCCGGGGGGGCTCTGGAAACACCATATATTTT
v_call: TRBV28; j_call: TRBJ1-4; clone_size: .; d_call: TRBD1; cdr3_aa: CASSLRTGLNEKLFF; cdr3_nt: TGTGCCAGCAGTTTACGGACAGGGCTCAATGAAAAACTGTTTTTT
v_call: TRBV6-1; j_call: TRBJ2-5; clone_size: .; d_call: TRBD2; cdr3_aa: CASSNQLAVQETQYF; cdr3_nt: TGTGCCAGCAGTAACCAACTAGCGGTACAAGAGACCCAGTACTTC
v_call: TRBV10-3; j_call: TRBJ1-1; clone_size: .; d_call: .; cdr3_aa: CAISQTAGTEAFF; cdr3_nt: TGTGCCATCAGTCAAACTGCGGGGACTGAAGCTTTCTTT
v_call: TRBV28; j_call: TRBJ1-2; clone_size: .; d_call: TRBD1; cdr3_aa: CASRPTGEYGYTF; cdr3_nt: TGTGCCAGCAGACCAACAGGGGAGTATGGCTACACCTTC
v_call: TRBV25-1; j_call: TRBJ2-7; clone_size: .; d_call: TRBD1; cdr3_aa: CASSGRDRAYEQYF; cdr3_nt: TGTGCCAGCAGTGGGAGGGACAGGGCCTACGAGCAGTACTTC
v_call: TRBV27; j_call: TRBJ1-6; clone_size: .; d_call: TRBD1; cdr3_aa: CASTRTGNNSPLHF; cdr3_nt: TGTGCCAGCACTCGGACAGGGAATAATTCACCCCTCCACTTT
v_call: TRBV6-4; j_call: TRBJ1-4; clone_size: .; d_call: TRBD1; cdr3_aa: CASSVFPGQAIPTNEKLFF; cdr3_nt: TGTGCCAGCAGTGTCTTTCCGGGACAGGCTATCCCAACTAATGAAAAACTGTTTTTT
v_call: TRBV19; j_call: TRBJ2-2; clone_size: .; d_call: .; cdr3_aa: CASIFPGPRGAGELFF; cdr3_nt: TGTGCCAGTATTTTTCCAGGGCCCCGAGGCGCCGGGGAGCTGTTTTTT
v_call: TRBV5-1; j_call: TRBJ2-3; clone_size: .; d_call: .; cdr3_aa: CASSLVGSTDTQYF; cdr3_nt: TGCGCCAGCAGCTTGGTCGGGAGCACAGATACGCAGTATTTT
v_call: TRBV28; j_call: TRBJ2-2; clone_size: few; d_call: .; cdr3_aa: CASSLWVYSSNTGELFF; cdr3_nt: TGTGCCAGCAGTTTATGGGTCTACAGCTCGAACACCGGGGAGCTGTTTTTT
v_call: TRBV4-3; j_call: TRBJ2-3; clone_size: .; d_call: .; cdr3_aa: CASSQDAAGPRRDTQYF; cdr3_nt: TGCGCCAGCAGCCAAGATGCAGCGGGTCCTCGGAGAGATACGCAGTATTTT
v_call: TRBV6-6; j_call: TRBJ2-4; clone_size: few; d_call: .; cdr3_aa: CASGDRSEYF; cdr3_nt: TGTGCCAGCGGAGACAGGTCTGAGTACTTC
v_call: TRBV6-5; j_call: TRBJ2-5; clone_size: .; d_call: TRBD1; cdr3_aa: CASRPRQGAVGQYF; cdr3_nt: TGTGCCAGCAGACCAAGACAGGGGGCTGTAGGGCAGTACTTC
v_call: TRBV10-3; j_call: TRBJ2-7; clone_size: .; d_call: TRBD2; cdr3_aa: CATIAGTSGTYEQYF; cdr3_nt: TGTGCCACCATTGCGGGGACTAGCGGAACCTACGAGCAGTACTTC
v_call: TRBV5-1; j_call: TRBJ1-4; clone_size: .; d_call: .; cdr3_aa: CASSWRPETGPLINEKLFF; cdr3_nt: TGCGCCAGCAGCTGGCGTCCCGAGACAGGCCCTCTTATTAACGAAAAACTGTTTTTT
v_call: TRBV7-9; j_call: TRBJ2-2; clone_size: .; d_call: .; cdr3_aa: CASSPTLGAPGELFF; cdr3_nt: TGTGCCAGCAGCCCGACTCTAGGGGCCCCCGGGGAGCTGTTTTTT
v_call: TRBV4-1; j_call: TRBJ2-7; clone_size: .; d_call: .; cdr3_aa: CASSQEAGISYEQYF; cdr3_nt: TGCGCCAGCAGCCAAGAGGCAGGGATTTCCTACGAGCAGTACTTC
v_call: TRBV11-2; j_call: TRBJ2-7; clone_size: .; d_call: .; cdr3_aa: CASSLAAGGGPGDEQYF; cdr3_nt: TGTGCCAGCAGCTTAGCGGCGGGCGGGGGCCCAGGGGACGAGCAGTACTTC
v_call: TRBV7-3; j_call: TRBJ2-2; clone_size: .; d_call: TRBD2; cdr3_aa: CASSPGGGSGELFF; cdr3_nt: TGTGCCAGCAGCCCCGGGGGGGGCTCCGGGGAGCTGTTTTTT
v_call: TRBV10-2; j_call: TRBJ2-1; clone_size: few; d_call: .; cdr3_aa: CASSENGYNEQFF; cdr3_nt: TGCGCCAGCAGTGAGAACGGTTACAATGAGCAGTTCTTC
v_call: TRBV11-2; j_call: TRBJ2-7; clone_size: .; d_call: TRBD2; cdr3_aa: CASRFGLAGVSSYEQYF; cdr3_nt: TGTGCCAGCAGATTCGGACTAGCGGGAGTGAGCTCCTACGAGCAGTACTTC
v_call: TRBV28; j_call: TRBJ2-7; clone_size: few; d_call: .; cdr3_aa: CASSHNNEQYF; cdr3_nt: TGTGCCAGCAGCCATAACAACGAGCAGTACTTC
v_call: TRBV7-9; j_call: TRBJ2-5; clone_size: .; d_call: TRBD2; cdr3_aa: CASSLTTSGIHQETQYF; cdr3_nt: TGTGCCAGCAGCTTAACGACTAGCGGTATACACCAAGAGACCCAGTACTTC
v_call: TRBV21-1; j_call: TRBJ2-7; clone_size: .; d_call: .; cdr3_aa: CASSRTGAYEQYF; cdr3_nt: TGTGCCAGCAGCAGGACAGGCGCTTACGAGCAGTACTTC
v_call: TRBV28; j_call: TRBJ1-3; clone_size: .; d_call: TRBD1; cdr3_aa: CASSFRGLPGNTIYF; cdr3_nt: TGTGCCAGCAGTTTCAGGGGGCTTCCAGGAAACACCATATATTTT
v_call: TRBV4-1; j_call: TRBJ2-7; clone_size: once; d_call: TRBD2; cdr3_aa: CASSQILAYEQYF; cdr3_nt: TGCGCCAGCAGCCAGATACTAGCGTACGAGCAGTACTTC
v_call: TRBV5-1; j_call: TRBJ2-7; clone_size: .; d_call: TRBD2; cdr3_aa: CASSNSGGTYEQYF; cdr3_nt: TGCGCCAGTTCGAATAGCGGGGGAACCTACGAGCAGTACTTC
v_call: TRBV4-1; j_call: TRBJ2-5; clone_size: .; d_call: .; cdr3_aa: CASSPVGGLQETQYF; cdr3_nt: TGCGCCAGCTCGCCGGTGGGGGGACTTCAAGAGACCCAGTACTTC
v_call: TRBV29-1; j_call: TRBJ2-5; clone_size: once; d_call: .; cdr3_aa: CSCTQGGETQYF; cdr3_nt: TGCAGCTGCACCCAGGGGGGAGAGACCCAGTACTTC
v_call: TRBV14; j_call: TRBJ2-7; clone_size: .; d_call: .; cdr3_aa: CASSQGTGAGGREQYF; cdr3_nt: TGTGCCAGCAGCCAAGGCACAGGGGCTGGAGGGAGGGAGCAGTACTTC
v_call: TRBV21-1; j_call: TRBJ2-4; clone_size: .; d_call: .; cdr3_aa: CASSKAETSGGRAKNIQYF; cdr3_nt: TGTGCCAGCAGCAAAGCAGAGACTAGCGGGGGGCGCGCCAAAAACATTCAGTACTTC
v_call: TRBV18; j_call: TRBJ2-2; clone_size: .; d_call: TRBD2; cdr3_aa: CASSPRETSGGNTGELFF; cdr3_nt: TGTGCCAGCTCACCACGAGAGACTAGCGGGGGGAACACCGGGGAGCTGTTTTTT
v_call: TRBV28; j_call: TRBJ2-7; clone_size: once; d_call: .; cdr3_aa: CASRVHYEQYF; cdr3_nt: TGTGCCAGCAGGGTCCACTACGAGCAGTACTTC
v_call: TRBV6-1; j_call: TRBJ1-5; clone_size: few; d_call: TRBD1; cdr3_aa: CASSAGQGAGQPQHF; cdr3_nt: TGTGCCAGCAGCGCGGGACAGGGGGCCGGGCAGCCCCAGCATTTT
v_call: TRBV28; j_call: TRBJ1-4; clone_size: .; d_call: TRBD1; cdr3_aa: CASSPSGQGTNEKLFF; cdr3_nt: TGTGCCAGCAGTCCCTCCGGACAGGGGACTAATGAAAAACTGTTTTTT
v_call: TRBV7-2; j_call: TRBJ2-5; clone_size: .; d_call: TRBD1; cdr3_aa: CASSTRQGAGFISQETQYF; cdr3_nt: TGTGCCAGCAGCACACGACAGGGGGCGGGATTTATATCTCAAGAGACCCAGTACTTC
v_call: TRBV5-1; j_call: TRBJ2-7; clone_size: .; d_call: .; cdr3_aa: CASSQGTDYEQYF; cdr3_nt: TGCGCCAGCAGCCAGGGGACGGACTACGAGCAGTACTTC
v_call: TRBV5-4; j_call: TRBJ2-7; clone_size: .; d_call: .; cdr3_aa: CASSSSGSRSSYEQYF; cdr3_nt: TGTGCCAGCAGCTCATCAGGGTCCCGGAGCTCCTACGAGCAGTACTTC
v_call: TRBV5-1; j_call: TRBJ2-6; clone_size: few; d_call: TRBD1; cdr3_aa: CASSSSGTALGTGANVLTF; cdr3_nt: TGCGCCAGCAGCTCCTCCGGGACAGCCCTGGGAACTGGGGCCAACGTCCTGACTTTC
v_call: TRBV19; j_call: TRBJ2-1; clone_size: few; d_call: .; cdr3_aa: CASGLALNEQFF; cdr3_nt: TGTGCCAGCGGACTGGCACTTAATGAGCAGTTCTTC
v_call: TRBV10-2; j_call: TRBJ2-7; clone_size: .; d_call: .; cdr3_aa: CASSEPRAGEQYF; cdr3_nt: TGCGCCAGCAGTGAGCCCCGAGCGGGCGAGCAGTACTTC
v_call: TRBV27; j_call: TRBJ2-2; clone_size: .; d_call: TRBD2; cdr3_aa: CASSSGLALNTGELFF; cdr3_nt: TGTGCCAGCAGTTCGGGACTAGCGTTGAACACCGGGGAGCTGTTTTTT
v_call: TRBV5-6; j_call: TRBJ2-6; clone_size: .; d_call: TRBD2; cdr3_aa: CASSRTGLQYSGANVLTF; cdr3_nt: TGTGCCAGCAGTCGAACGGGACTACAGTACTCCGGGGCCAACGTCCTGACTTTC
v_call: TRBV28; j_call: TRBJ2-5; clone_size: .; d_call: .; cdr3_aa: CASSWASQETQYF; cdr3_nt: TGTGCCAGCAGTTGGGCCAGCCAAGAGACCCAGTACTTC